The TCR beta chain described here comes from a study of naive and memory T cell subsets. Overall study results and limits: TCR counts from RNA may reflect activation-linked expression changes. In naive cells, over 95% of TCR sequences were seen only once. Gini index rose across naive, CM, EM and EMRA in CD4 and CD8.

Worth noting for this clonotype: Its matching antigen is unknown.

The CDR3 totals 17 residues. V was pared by 3 bases and J by 0 bases, with 18 bases between. An equimolar mix of two oligonucleotides served as the beta constant-region primer for TRBC1 and TRBC2. Nested alpha and beta constant-region primers with the SP2 primer drove four PCR rounds on ligated cDNA. TCRdb reprocessed the UMI-ligation and nested PCR reads with MiXCR, giving one entry per CDR3 protein. This sample carries 140,000 to 150,000 distinct CDR3 sequences, about 15% of them seen once, and the ten largest clones take more than 0.13%. The TCR originated in a human donor in good health. This rearrangement joins TRBV12-3 or TRBV12-4 to TRBJ2-7, with D possibly being TRBD1 (6 bases). The sample comprised naive CD4+ T cells from blood. The CDR3, as DNA: TGTGCCAGCAGTTTTAGTGGGACAACACAAAGCTCCTACGAGCAGTACTTC. This sequence encodes CASSFSGTTQSSYEQYF.